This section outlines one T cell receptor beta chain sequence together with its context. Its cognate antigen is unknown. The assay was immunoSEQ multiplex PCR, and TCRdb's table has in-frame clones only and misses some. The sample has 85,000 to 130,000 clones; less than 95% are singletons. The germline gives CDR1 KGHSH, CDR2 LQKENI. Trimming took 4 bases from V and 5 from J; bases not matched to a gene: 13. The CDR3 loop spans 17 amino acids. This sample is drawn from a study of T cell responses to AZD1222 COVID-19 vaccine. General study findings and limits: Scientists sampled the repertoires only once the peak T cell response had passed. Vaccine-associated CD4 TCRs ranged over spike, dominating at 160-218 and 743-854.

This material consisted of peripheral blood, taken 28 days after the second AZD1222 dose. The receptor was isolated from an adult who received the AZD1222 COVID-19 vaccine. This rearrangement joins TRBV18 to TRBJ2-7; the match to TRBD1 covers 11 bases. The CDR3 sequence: CASSRQHPGQGVDEQYF. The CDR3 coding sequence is TGTGCCAGCTCACGTCAGCACCCGGGACAGGGGGTCGACGAGCAGTACTTC.